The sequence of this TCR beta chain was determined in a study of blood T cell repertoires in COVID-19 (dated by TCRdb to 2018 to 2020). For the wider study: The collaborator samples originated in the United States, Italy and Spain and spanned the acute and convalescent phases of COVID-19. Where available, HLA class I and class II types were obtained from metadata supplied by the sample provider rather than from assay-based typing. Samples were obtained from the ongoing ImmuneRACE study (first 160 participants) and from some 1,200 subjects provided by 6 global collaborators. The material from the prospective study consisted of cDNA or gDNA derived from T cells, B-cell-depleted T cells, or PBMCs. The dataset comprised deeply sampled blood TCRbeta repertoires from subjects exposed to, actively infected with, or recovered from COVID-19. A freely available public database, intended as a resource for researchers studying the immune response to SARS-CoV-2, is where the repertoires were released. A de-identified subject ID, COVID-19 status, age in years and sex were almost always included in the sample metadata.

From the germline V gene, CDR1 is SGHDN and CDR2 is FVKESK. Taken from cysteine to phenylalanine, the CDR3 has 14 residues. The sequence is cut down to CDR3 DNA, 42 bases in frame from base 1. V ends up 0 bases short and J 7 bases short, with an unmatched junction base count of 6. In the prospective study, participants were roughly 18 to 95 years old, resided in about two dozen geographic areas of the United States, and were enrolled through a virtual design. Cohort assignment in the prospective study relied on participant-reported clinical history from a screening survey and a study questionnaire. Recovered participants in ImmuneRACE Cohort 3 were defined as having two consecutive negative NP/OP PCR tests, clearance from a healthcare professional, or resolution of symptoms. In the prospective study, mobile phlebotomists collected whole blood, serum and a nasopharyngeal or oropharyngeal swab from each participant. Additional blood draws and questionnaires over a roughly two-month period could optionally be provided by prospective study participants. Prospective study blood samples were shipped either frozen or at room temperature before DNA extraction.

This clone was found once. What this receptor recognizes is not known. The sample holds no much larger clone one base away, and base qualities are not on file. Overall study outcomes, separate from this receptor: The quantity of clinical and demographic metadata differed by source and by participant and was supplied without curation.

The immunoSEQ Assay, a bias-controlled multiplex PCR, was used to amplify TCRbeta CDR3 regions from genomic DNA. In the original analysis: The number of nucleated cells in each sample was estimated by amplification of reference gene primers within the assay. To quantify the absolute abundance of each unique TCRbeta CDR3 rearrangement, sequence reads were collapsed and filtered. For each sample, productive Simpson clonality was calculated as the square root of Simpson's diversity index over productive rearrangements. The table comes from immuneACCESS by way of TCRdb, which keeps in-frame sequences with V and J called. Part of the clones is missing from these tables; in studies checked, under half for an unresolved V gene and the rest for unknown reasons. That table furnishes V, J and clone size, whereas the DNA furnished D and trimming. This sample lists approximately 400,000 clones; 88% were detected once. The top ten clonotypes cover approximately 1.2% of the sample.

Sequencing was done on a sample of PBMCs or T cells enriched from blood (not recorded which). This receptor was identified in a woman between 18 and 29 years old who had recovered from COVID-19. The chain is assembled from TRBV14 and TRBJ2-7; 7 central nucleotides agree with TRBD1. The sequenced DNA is TGTGCCAGCAGCCAAGACAGGGGGTTGGGGGAGCAGTACTTC. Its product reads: CASSQDRGLGEQYF. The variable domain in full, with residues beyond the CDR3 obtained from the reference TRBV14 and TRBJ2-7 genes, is EAGVTQFPSHSVIEKGQTVTLRCDPISGHDNLYWYRRVMGKEIKFLLHFVKESKQDESGMPNNRFLAERTGGTYSTLKVQPAELEDSGVYFCASSQDRGLGEQYFGPGTRLTVT.